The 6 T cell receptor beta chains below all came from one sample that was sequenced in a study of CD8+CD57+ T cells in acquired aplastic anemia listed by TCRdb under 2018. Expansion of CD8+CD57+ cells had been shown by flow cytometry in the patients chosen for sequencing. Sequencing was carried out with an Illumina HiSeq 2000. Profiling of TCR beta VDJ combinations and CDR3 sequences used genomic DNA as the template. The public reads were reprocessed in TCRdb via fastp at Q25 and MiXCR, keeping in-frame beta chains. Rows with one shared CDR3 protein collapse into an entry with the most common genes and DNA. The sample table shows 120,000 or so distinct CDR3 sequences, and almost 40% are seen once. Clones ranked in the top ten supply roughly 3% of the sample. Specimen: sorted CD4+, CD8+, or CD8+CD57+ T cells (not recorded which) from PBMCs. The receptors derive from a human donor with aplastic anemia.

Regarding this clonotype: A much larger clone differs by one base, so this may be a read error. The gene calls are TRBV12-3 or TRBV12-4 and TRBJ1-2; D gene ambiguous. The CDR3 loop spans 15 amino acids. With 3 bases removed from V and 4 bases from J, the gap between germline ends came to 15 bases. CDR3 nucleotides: TGTGCCAGCAGTTTGAGATTAGGGCAAGTCTATGGCTACACCTTC. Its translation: CASSLRLGQVYGYTF.

The DNA for the CDR3 is TGTGCCAGCACCTCACAGGGAAAGGCTGAAGCTTTCTTT. Encoded protein: CASTSQGKAEAFF. This chain uses TRBV12-3 or TRBV12-4 with TRBJ1-1; possible D gene TRBD1, 6 bases. This CDR3 has 13 residues. Trimming pared 7 bases from V and 6 bases from J, leaving 15 bases between.

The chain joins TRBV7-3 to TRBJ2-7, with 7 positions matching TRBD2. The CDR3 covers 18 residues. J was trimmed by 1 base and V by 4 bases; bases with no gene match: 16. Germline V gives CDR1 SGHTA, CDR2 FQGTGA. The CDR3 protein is CASSYRQGGIGASYEQYV. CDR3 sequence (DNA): TGTGCCAGCAGCTACCGTCAGGGAGGGATAGGGGCATCCTACGAGCAGTACGTC.

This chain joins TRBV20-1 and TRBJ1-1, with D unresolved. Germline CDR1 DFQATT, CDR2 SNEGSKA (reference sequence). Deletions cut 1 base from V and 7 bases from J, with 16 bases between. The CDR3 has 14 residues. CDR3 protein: CSARASPGEGEAFF. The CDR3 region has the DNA TGCAGTGCTAGAGCTTCCCCCGGGGAAGGTGAAGCTTTCTTT.

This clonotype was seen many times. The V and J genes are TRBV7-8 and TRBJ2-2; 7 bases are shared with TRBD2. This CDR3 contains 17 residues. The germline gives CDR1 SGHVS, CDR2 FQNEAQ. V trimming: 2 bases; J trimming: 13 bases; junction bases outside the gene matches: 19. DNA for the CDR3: TGTGCCAGCAGCTTACCCCCCGGGACTGGCCAACCGGGAGGGCTGTTTTTT. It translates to CASSLPPGTGQPGGLFF.

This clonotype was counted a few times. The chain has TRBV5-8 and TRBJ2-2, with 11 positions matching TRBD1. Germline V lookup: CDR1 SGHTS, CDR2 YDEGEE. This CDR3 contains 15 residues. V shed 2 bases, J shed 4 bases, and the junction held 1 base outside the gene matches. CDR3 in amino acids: CASSLGTGGTGELFF. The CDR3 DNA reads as TGTGCCAGCAGCTTAGGGACAGGGGGCACCGGGGAGCTGTTTTTT.